A single sample gave rise to the 23 T cell receptor beta chains below, sequenced in a study of blood T cell repertoires in COVID-19. Using immunoSEQ multiplex PCR, the repertoire was profiled, and TCRdb retains in-frame clones only, with some absent. The repertoire has about 250,000 clones, 86% of them found once; the top ten carry roughly a sixth. The specimen was PBMCs or T cells enriched from blood (not recorded which). The receptors were gathered from a young man who had recovered from COVID-19.

The chain links TRBV12-3 or TRBV12-4 to TRBJ1-5; perhaps TRBD1 as D (6 bases). The CDR3 is 13 amino acids. V was clipped by 5 bases and J by 6 bases, with 11 bases between them. For the CDR3, the DNA is TGTGCCAGCAGTCTTCAGGGGACTCAGCCCCAGCATTTT. Its translation is CASSLQGTQPQHF.

The V call is TRBV19, the J call TRBJ2-3; D is possibly TRBD2 (5 bases). CDR1 and CDR2 from the germline V gene are LNHDA and SQIVND (reference sequence). Trimming left V 6 bases short and J 4 bases short, with 11 bases between. CDR3 length: 13 residues. CDR3 sequence: CASRIMGADTQYF. CDR3 in DNA: TGTGCCAGTAGGATTATGGGAGCAGATACGCAGTATTTT.

This clone was counted once. This chain links TRBV19 with TRBJ2-3, with a weak D call TRBD2 (6 bases). CDR3 length: 16 amino acids. V was shortened by 6 bases and J by 0 bases, with 16 bases between the two germline ends. Germline CDR1 reads LNHDA; CDR2 reads SQIVND (reference sequence). The CDR3: CASSQEGLLSTDTQYF. CDR3 sequence (DNA): TGTGCCAGTAGCCAAGAGGGACTGCTTAGCACAGATACGCAGTATTTT.

This clone appeared once. The V gene is TRBV7-6, the J gene TRBJ1-6; TRBD1 matches 9 bases. V shed 1 base and J 10 bases; nucleotides not matched to a gene: 5. Germline V CDR1 and CDR2: SGHVS, FNYEAQ. This CDR3 comprises 15 residues. The CDR3 protein is CASSLEGQGVSPLHF. Written as DNA, the CDR3 is TGTGCCAGCAGCTTAGAGGGACAGGGTGTCTCACCCCTCCACTTT. Using reference TRBV7-6 and TRBJ1-6 for the parts outside the CDR3, the full variable domain is GAGVSQSPRYKVTKRGQDVALRCDPISGHVSLYWYRQALGQGPEFLTYFNYEAQQDKSGLPNDRFSAERPEGSISTLTIQRTEQRDSAMYRCASSLEGQGVSPLHFGNGTRLTVT.

The V and J genes are TRBV5-4 and TRBJ2-7; 9 bases line up with TRBD1. The V gene's germline CDR1 is SGHNT and CDR2 YYREEE (reference sequence). Unmatched junction bases numbered 8, after V lost 4 bases and J lost 3 bases. The CDR3 covers 15 residues. CDR3 residues: CASSPDRGTFYEQYF. In nucleotides, the CDR3 is TGTGCCAGCAGCCCTGACAGGGGGACCTTCTACGAGCAGTACTTC.

The chain couples TRBV18 to TRBJ1-2; D perhaps matches TRBD1 (5 bases). V was pared by 2 bases and J by 0 bases, with 10 bases between. Germline CDR1 KGHSH, CDR2 LQKENI. The CDR3 consists of 15 residues. The CDR3 here is CASSPTDTTNYGYTF. CDR3 sequence (DNA): TGTGCCAGCTCACCAACGGACACGACTAACTATGGCTACACCTTC.

This chain joins TRBV7-9 and TRBJ2-1, with no clear D. V was shortened by 5 bases and J by 0 bases, with 17 bases between the two germline ends. The germline gives CDR1 SEHNR, CDR2 FQNEAQ (reference sequence). The CDR3 spans 17 residues. The CDR3 nucleotides read TGTGCCAGCAGCGGTTGGAAGTTACAGAGCTCCTACAATGAGCAGTTCTTC. Its protein product is CASSGWKLQSSYNEQFF.

This chain links TRBV4-1 with TRBJ2-1, with TRBD2 matching 10 bases. The CDR3 is made up of 19 amino acids. Germline V gene data show CDR1 as MGHRA and CDR2 as YSYEKL. V trimming: 2 bases; J trimming: 7 bases; junction bases outside the gene matches: 17. In DNA form, the CDR3 reads TGCGCCAGCAGCCAAAAGTTTACCGGGACTAGCGAGTTTTGGAATGAGCAGTTCTTC. As protein: CASSQKFTGTSEFWNEQFF.

The V gene is TRBV5-1, the J gene TRBJ1-2; tentative D call: TRBD1 (6 bases). CDR3 length: 13 amino acids. CDR1 and CDR2 (germline): SGHRS, YFSETQ. V was pared by 0 bases and J by 3 bases, with 6 bases between. The CDR3 DNA reads as TGCGCCAGCAGCTTGGCAGGGGACTATGGCTACACCTTC. Protein product: CASSLAGDYGYTF.

This chain connects TRBV5-1 to TRBJ1-2; 8 positions match TRBD1. With V trimmed by 2 bases and J by 6 bases, 12 bases remained unmatched. The CDR3 totals 16 residues. Germline assignment: CDR1 SGHRS and CDR2 YFSETQ. CDR3 DNA sequence: TGCGCCAGCAGCTTTACAGGGGGTTTCGGAAGCAATGGCTACACCTTC. Translating it yields CASSFTGGFGSNGYTF.

This clone was seen just once. The chain couples TRBV19 to TRBJ1-5; a weak D match, TRBD1 (5 bases). CDR3 size: 15 residues. V dropped 3 bases and J dropped 2 bases, with 11 bases sitting between them. Germline V lookup: CDR1 LNHDA, CDR2 SQIVND (reference sequence). As DNA, the CDR3 is TGTGCCAGTAGTATCGTCCAGGGTGGCAATCAGCCCCAGCATTTT. Encoded protein: CASSIVQGGNQPQHF.

V and J are TRBV7-9 and TRBJ1-2; TRBD1 matches 7 bases. The CDR3 runs 15 residues. V shed 0 bases, J shed 8 bases, and the junction held 9 bases outside the gene matches. Germline V gives CDR1 SEHNR, CDR2 FQNEAQ (reference sequence). As DNA, the CDR3 is TGTGCCAGCAGCTTAGCTCAGGGGGAGATGGTAGGCTACACCTTC. It is translated as CASSLAQGEMVGYTF.

This clone was seen only a few times. The chain carries TRBV11-3 and TRBJ2-7, with 9 bases matching TRBD2. V lost 0 bases and J lost 2; bases outside the gene matches: 14. The germline gives CDR1 SGHNT, CDR2 YENEEA. The CDR3 contains 19 residues. CDR3 region: CASSLDPVLASGTTYEQYF. CDR3 in DNA: TGTGCCAGCAGCTTAGACCCTGTCCTGGCTAGCGGGACCACCTACGAGCAGTACTTC.

The chain links TRBV6-2 or TRBV6-3 to TRBJ2-1; 9 bases agree with TRBD2. The V gene's germline CDR1 is MNHEY and CDR2 SVGEGT. V was pared by 0 bases and J by 3 bases, with 3 bases of the junction left unmatched. This CDR3 contains 16 residues. The CDR3 DNA follows: TGTGCCAGCAGTTACTCGCGCGGGAGGGTCTACAATGAGCAGTTCTTC. Amino acids: CASSYSRGRVYNEQFF.

The rearrangement joins TRBV9 to TRBJ1-1, with TRBD1 identical over 9 bases. The CDR3 has 13 residues. Germline assignment: CDR1 SGDLS and CDR2 YYNGEE. V shed 0 bases and J 7 bases; nucleotides not matched to a gene: 1. Written as DNA, the CDR3 is TGTGCCAGCAGCGTAGCGACAGGGGGTGAAGCTTTCTTT. This gives the protein CASSVATGGEAFF.

This chain connects TRBV7-2 to TRBJ2-7; D is undetermined. Germline V gene data show CDR1 as SGHTA and CDR2 as FQGNSA. The CDR3 loop spans 17 amino acids. The ends were cut back, 1 base at V and 0 bases at J, with 16 bases in the middle. For the CDR3, the DNA is TGTGCCAGCAGCTTAGGATTCGTGGATCGGAGCTCCTACGAGCAGTACTTC. Translating it yields CASSLGFVDRSSYEQYF.

This clone was seen once. V is TRBV14 and J is TRBJ2-7; the match to TRBD1 covers 10 bases. The CDR3 consists of 15 residues. V was clipped by 6 bases and J by 3 bases; unmatched bases: 8. Germline loops: CDR1 SGHDN, CDR2 FVKESK. The CDR3 loop reads CASSPRGDRGYEQYF. CDR3 in DNA: TGTGCCAGCAGTCCACGTGGGGACAGGGGCTACGAGCAGTACTTC.

V is TRBV9 and J is TRBJ1-1, with D unclear. Germline CDR1 SGDLS, CDR2 YYNGEE. Trimming stripped 0 bases from V and 4 bases from J, with 10 bases between. CDR3 size: 14 residues. The CDR3 nucleotides read TGTGCCAGCAGCGTAGATTCCGGGTCCACTGAAGCTTTCTTT. This gives the protein CASSVDSGSTEAFF.

Written as DNA, the CDR3 is TGCGCCAGCAGCCCCGGGGTGGGGAAAGAGACCCAGTACTTC. Its protein product is CASSPGVGKETQYF. The chain has TRBV5-1 and TRBJ2-5; perhaps TRBD2 as D (5 bases). CDR3 length: 14 residues. Deletions cut 4 bases from V and 3 bases from J, with 13 bases between. Per germline, CDR1 SGHRS and CDR2 YFSETQ.

This rearrangement joins TRBV24-1 to TRBJ2-3; the match to TRBD2 covers 14 bases. The CDR3 length is 15 residues. CDR1 is KGHDR, CDR2 SFDVKD, per germline. Trimming cost V 7 bases and J 2 bases; bases outside gene matches: 1. CDR3 loop: CATRGLAGDTDTQYF. The CDR3 coding sequence is TGTGCCACCAGGGGACTAGCGGGAGACACAGATACGCAGTATTTT.

This chain links TRBV18 with TRBJ2-7; 8 bases line up with TRBD1. Germline V CDR1 and CDR2: KGHSH, LQKENI. J lost 1 base, V lost 4 bases, and 6 bases had no gene match. The CDR3 has 15 residues. CDR3 amino acids: CASSRGTGDSYEQYF. The CDR3 bases are TGTGCCAGCTCACGAGGGACAGGTGATTCCTACGAGCAGTACTTC. Full variable domain (remainder filled in from reference TRBV18 and TRBJ2-7): NAGVMQNPRHLVRRRGQEARLRCSPMKGHSHVYWYRQLPEEGLKFMVYLQKENIIDESGMPKERFSAEFPKEGPSILRIQQVVRGDSAAYFCASSRGTGDSYEQYFGPGTRLTVT.

This chain joins TRBV6-4 and TRBJ2-3; 12 positions match TRBD2. Looked up from germline, CDR1 is MRHNA and CDR2 is SNTAGT. CDR3 size: 14 residues. V lost 5 bases and J lost 5; bases outside the gene matches: 2. The CDR3 region has the DNA TGTGCCAGCAGTCAGGGACTAGCGGGAGATACGCAGTATTTT. Its translation is CASSQGLAGDTQYF.

This clone is a singleton in its sample. The chain has TRBV5-1 and TRBJ1-5, with 10 bases that match TRBD1. Germline V gene lookup returns CDR1 SGHRS and CDR2 YFSETQ. Trimming removed 3 bases from V and 6 bases from J; junction bases left unmatched: 3. The CDR3 totals 14 residues. CDR3: CASSSGQGTQPQHF. CDR3 sequence (DNA): TGCGCCAGCAGCTCGGGACAGGGGACTCAGCCCCAGCATTTT.